This passage covers 20 T cell receptor beta chains from one sample sequenced in a study of blood T cell repertoires in COVID-19. Sequencing used immunoSEQ multiplex PCR; TCRdb keeps in-frame clones, though not all of them. The data contain roughly 150,000 clones, around 80% of them singletons. The sequencing sample was made of peripheral blood. The source is a man aged 55-75 years with acute or convalescent COVID-19.

V usage is TRBV19 and J usage is TRBJ2-3, with D possibly TRBD1 on 5 matching bases. The CDR3 has 15 amino acids. V gave up 5 bases and J gave up 2 bases, with 14 bases separating them. Germline CDR1 reads LNHDA; CDR2 reads SQIVND (reference sequence). CDR3 coding DNA: TGTGCCAGTAGTCCGACCGACAGCTACACAGATACGCAGTATTTT. As protein: CASSPTDSYTDTQYF.

The genes are TRBV6-5 and TRBJ1-3; TRBD1 matches 7 bases. The V gene's germline CDR1 is MNHEY and CDR2 SVGAGI. This CDR3 has 15 amino acids. Unmatched junction bases numbered 6, after V lost 5 bases and J lost 2 bases. CDR3 DNA sequence: TGTGCCAGCAGTCCCCAGGGGGGAGCTGGAAACACCATATATTTT. This translates into CASSPQGGAGNTIYF.

This clone was counted between two and nine times. This sequence joins TRBV5-1 and TRBJ2-7; perhaps TRBD1 as D (5 bases). The length of the CDR3 is 15 residues. Trimming stripped 6 bases from V and 0 bases from J, with 16 bases between. In germline, CDR1 is SGHRS, CDR2 YFSETQ. Here the CDR3 reads CASKSGPASSYEQYF. The CDR3 DNA follows: TGCGCCAGCAAATCAGGGCCCGCTAGCTCCTACGAGCAGTACTTC.

V is TRBV6-4 and J is TRBJ1-2; D may be TRBD1 (6 bases). Germline V gives CDR1 MRHNA, CDR2 SNTAGT. The CDR3 loop spans 13 amino acids. The V end lost 2 bases, the J end lost 7 bases, and 11 bases lay between the germline ends. The CDR3 DNA reads TGTGCCAGCAGTGACAACAGGGCCTCTGGCTACACCTTC. Amino acids: CASSDNRASGYTF.

The chain recombines TRBV7-9 with TRBJ1-1, with 8 bases that match TRBD1. From germline, CDR1 is SEHNR and CDR2 FQNEAQ (reference sequence). J lost 4 bases, V lost 7 bases, and 5 bases had no gene match. The CDR3 runs 13 residues. CDR3 coding DNA: TGTGCCAGCACCAGCCAGGGGGCCACTGAAGCTTTCTTT. This gives the protein CASTSQGATEAFF.

The chain uses TRBV18 and TRBJ2-5, with 15 positions matching TRBD2. In germline, CDR1 is KGHSH, CDR2 LQKENI. After removal of 0 bases from V and 2 bases from J, the junction contained 4 bases not matched to a gene. The CDR3 length is 18 residues. The CDR3 nucleotides are TGTGCCAGCTCACCACCGGGACTAGCGGGAGGAGGACAAGAGACCCAGTACTTC. Its translation: CASSPPGLAGGGQETQYF.

In DNA, the CDR3 is TGTGCCAGCAGTGTAGTCCCTAGCGGGGCGAGCTCCTACGAGCAGTACTTC. This codes for CASSVVPSGASSYEQYF. This chain uses TRBV2 with TRBJ2-7; 9 bases map to TRBD2. V was pared by 4 bases and J by 0 bases, with 10 bases of the junction left unmatched. The germline CDR1 and CDR2 sequences are SNHLY and FYNNEI. CDR3 length equals 17 residues. Using reference TRBV2 and TRBJ2-7 for the parts outside the CDR3, the full variable domain is EPEVTQTPSHQVTQMGQEVILRCVPISNHLYFYWYRQILGQKVEFLVSFYNNEISEKSEIFDDQFSVERPDGSNFTLKIRSTKLEDSAMYFCASSVVPSGASSYEQYFGPGTRLTVT.

The V call is TRBV4-2, the J call TRBJ2-3; 8 bases match TRBD2. Germline trimming cut 0 bases from V and 0 bases from J; bases unmatched to any gene: 2. The CDR3 runs 16 residues. The germline gives CDR1 LGHNA, CDR2 YNFKEQ. The CDR3 DNA is TGTGCCAGCAGCCAAGACCAGCGGGGGAGCACAGATACGCAGTATTTT. Protein product: CASSQDQRGSTDTQYF.

This clone came up a few times. The chain has TRBV5-1 and TRBJ2-6; D is undetermined. Trimming cost V 1 base and J 2 bases, with 4 bases left between them. The CDR3 is 14 residues long. The germline CDR1 and CDR2 sequences are SGHRS and YFSETQ. The CDR3 coding sequence is TGCGCCAGCAGCTTGACGGCTGGGGCCAACGTCCTGACTTTC. It encodes CASSLTAGANVLTF.

This clone was counted once. V is TRBV7-2 and J is TRBJ2-7; TRBD1 agrees at 11 bases. The junction had 2 bases not matched to a gene; V was cut back by 5 bases and J by 5 bases. The germline CDR1 and CDR2 sequences are SGHTA and FQGNSA. This CDR3 region has 13 residues. CDR3 in amino acids: CASSRDRGNEQYF. The DNA for the CDR3 is TGTGCCAGCAGCAGGGACAGGGGGAACGAGCAGTACTTC.

This chain connects TRBV3-1 (or the pseudogene TRBV3-2) to TRBJ1-3, with 8 bases matching TRBD1. Germline CDR1 and CDR2: LGHDT and YNNKEL (reference sequence). The junction had 8 bases not matched to a gene; V was cut back by 4 bases and J by 3 bases. The CDR3 covers 16 residues. The CDR3 bases are TGTGCCAGCAGCCCCCAGGGGGCGCATGGTGGAAACACCATATATTTT. It codes for CASSPQGAHGGNTIYF.

V usage is TRBV27 and J usage is TRBJ2-3, with 11 bases aligning to TRBD2. The V and J ends lost 4 bases and 1 base, in that order; junction bases with no gene match: 4. CDR1 and CDR2 from the germline V gene are MNHEY and SMNVEV (reference sequence). The CDR3 covers 16 residues. As DNA, the CDR3 is TGTGCCAGCAGTTCACTAGCGGGAGAGGGCACAGATACGCAGTATTTT. Encoded protein: CASSSLAGEGTDTQYF.

The V call is TRBV3-1 (or the pseudogene TRBV3-2), the J call TRBJ1-1; D gene ambiguous. The CDR3 extends over 15 amino acids. Deletions cut 0 bases from V and 4 bases from J, with 12 bases between. Per germline, CDR1 LGHDT and CDR2 YNNKEL (reference sequence). The CDR3 spells CASSQDLGVGTEAFF. In nucleotides, the CDR3 is TGTGCCAGCAGCCAAGATTTGGGAGTTGGCACTGAAGCTTTCTTT.

The chain joins TRBV2 to TRBJ1-6; 11 bases fit TRBD1. Losses at the gene ends were 5 bases for V and 10 bases for J; bases not matched to a gene: 1. Germline values: CDR1 SNHLY, CDR2 FYNNEI. The CDR3 is 13 residues long. The CDR3 here is CASSWTGGSPLHF. The DNA for the CDR3 is TGTGCCAGCAGTTGGACAGGGGGCTCACCCCTCCACTTT.

The rearrangement joins TRBV2 to TRBJ2-3; 14 bases fit TRBD2. This CDR3 is built from 14 residues. CDR1 is SNHLY and CDR2 is FYNNEI in the germline V gene. The V segment lost 8 bases and the J segment 7 bases; nucleotides outside the gene matches: 5. DNA for the CDR3: TGTGCCAGCCAGGGACTAGCGGGGGAATATACGCAGTATTTT. It encodes CASQGLAGEYTQYF.

The chain recombines TRBV21-1 with TRBJ2-3; TRBD2 is the table's D call and was not checked against the DNA. TRBV21-1 is recorded as a pseudogene. This CDR3 has 15 amino acids. CDR3 nucleotide sequence: TGTGCCAGCATCAAGCGAGGGTTCCGCAAAGATACGCAGTATTTT. Encoded protein: CASIKRGFRKDTQYF.

This chain joins TRBV18 and TRBJ2-5, with 7 bases matching TRBD1. V gave up 2 bases and J gave up 8 bases; unmatched junction bases: 14. Per the germline V gene, CDR1 is KGHSH and CDR2 is LQKENI. CDR3 length: 16 residues. The CDR3 region has the DNA TGTGCCAGCTCACCATCGGAATGGGCAGGGGGACAAACCCAGTACTTC. This translates into CASSPSEWAGGQTQYF.

This chain uses TRBV18 with TRBJ2-5, with TRBD2 matching over 10 bases. Germline assignment: CDR1 KGHSH and CDR2 LQKENI. The CDR3 consists of 18 residues. The J segment lost 0 bases and the V segment lost 3 bases, leaving 10 bases of the junction unmatched. The CDR3 spells CASSPSYDSGRHQETQYF. The CDR3 DNA follows: TGTGCCAGCTCACCCAGCTATGATAGCGGGAGGCACCAAGAGACCCAGTACTTC.

This rearrangement joins TRBV5-4 to TRBJ1-2; TRBD1 agrees at 10 bases. V shed 2 bases, J shed 6 bases, and the junction held 4 bases outside the gene matches. Germline V gene lookup returns CDR1 SGHNT and CDR2 YYREEE (reference sequence). This CDR3 has 14 amino acids. CDR3 amino acids: CASSFDRGPDGYTF. The CDR3 DNA is TGTGCCAGCAGCTTTGACAGGGGGCCTGATGGCTACACCTTC. Full variable domain (missing parts from reference TRBV5-4 and TRBJ1-2): ETGVTQSPTHLIKTRGQQVTLRCSSQSGHNTVSWYQQALGQGPQFIFQYYREEENGRGNFPPRFSGLQFPNYSSELNVNALELDDSALYLCASSFDRGPDGYTFGSGTRLTVV.

J is TRBJ2-7 and V is TRBV5-1, with 9 bases lining up with TRBD1. CDR3 length: 15 residues. In germline, CDR1 is SGHRS, CDR2 YFSETQ. Losses at the gene ends were 0 bases for V and 7 bases for J; bases not matched to a gene: 8. The CDR3 DNA sequence: TGCGCCAGCAGCTTGGCCGGGACAGGGACCGGAGAGCAGTACTTC. Translated, it gives CASSLAGTGTGEQYF. The full variable domain, with the rest looked up from reference TRBV5-1 and TRBJ2-7, is KAGVTQTPRYLIKTRGQQVTLSCSPISGHRSVSWYQQTPGQGLQFLFEYFSETQRNKGNFPGRFSGRQFSNSRSEMNVSTLELGDSALYLCASSLAGTGTGEQYFGPGTRLTVT.